A selection of T cell receptor beta chains follows, all from one sample in a study of glioma-infiltrating T cells after dendritic cell vaccination. Profiling relied on immunoSEQ multiplex PCR, and the TCRdb table lists in-frame clones only, not all of them. The table includes over 70,000 clones, roughly 82% detected once. Sequencing was performed on blood, taken before dendritic cell vaccination. The source of these receptors is a human donor with glioblastoma. CDR3s include the opening cysteine and the closing phenylalanine or tryptophan. D genes are given only for firm matches. Some rows mark clone size as missing; the rest say once, few, many or name a class of expanded clone.

V	size	J	D	DNA	CDR3
TRBV2	.	TRBJ2-5	TRBD1	TGTGCCAGCAGTCGCGGACAGGTTGGAGAGACCCAGTACTTC	CASSRGQVGETQYF
TRBV6-5	.	TRBJ1-5	.	TGTGCCAGCAGGCGGAGCGGGGACAGCAATCAGCCCCAGCATTTT	CASRRSGDSNQPQHF
TRBV6-1	few	TRBJ2-2	TRBD2	TGTGCCAGCAGTGACAGGACTAGCGGCTTCACCGGGGAGCTGTTTTTT	CASSDRTSGFTGELFF
TRBV7-2	once	TRBJ1-4	TRBD1	TGTGCCAGCAGCTTAAGGGGGCTTAATGAAAAACTGTTTTTT	CASSLRGLNEKLFF
TRBV7-3	once	TRBJ2-1	TRBD2	TGTGCCAGCAGCATAATTCCGGGACTAGGGAACAATGAGCAGTTCTTC	CASSIIPGLGNNEQFF
TRBV6-5	.	TRBJ1-6	TRBD1	TGTGCCAGCAGTTACTTCCTACAGGGGAATTCACCCCTCCACTTT	CASSYFLQGNSPLHF
TRBV9	.	TRBJ2-2	.	TGTGCCAGCAGCGTAGGTTCAGGCTGGGGGGAGCTGTTTTTT	CASSVGSGWGELFF
TRBV5-1	once	TRBJ2-3	.	TGCGCCAGCAGGGGACATTTGAGTACAGATACGCAGTATTTT	CASRGHLSTDTQYF
TRBV18	.	TRBJ2-7	TRBD2	TGTGCCAGCTCACCTTTCGAGGGACTAGCGGGGGCCTACGAGCAGTACTTC	CASSPFEGLAGAYEQYF
TRBV27	.	TRBJ2-3	TRBD2	TGTGCCAGCAGTTTAACGGTAGCGGGAGCTAGCACAGATACGCAGTATTTT	CASSLTVAGASTDTQYF
TRBV2	.	TRBJ1-2	TRBD1	TGTGCCAGCAGCCGCGGACAGGGTAGTGCGGCCAACTATGGCTACACCTTC	CASSRGQGSAANYGYTF
TRBV7-2	.	TRBJ2-3	TRBD2	TGTGCCAGCAGCTTGAGTAGCGGGGGCACAGATACGCAGTATTTT	CASSLSSGGTDTQYF
TRBV10-1	.	TRBJ2-1	TRBD2	TGCGCCAGCAGTGAGATTCAAGCGGGAGGCCTAGAGCAGTTCTTC	CASSEIQAGGLEQFF
TRBV11-2	.	TRBJ1-1	.	TGTGCCAGCAGCTTAGGGGGGCCGGGACTAAACACTGAAGCTTTCTTT	CASSLGGPGLNTEAFF
TRBV6-5	.	TRBJ1-2	TRBD1	TGTGCCAGCATTAAATCCGGGACAGGGTACGGCTACACCTTC	CASIKSGTGYGYTF
TRBV2	.	TRBJ2-1	TRBD2	TGTGCCACGCGGGAGGGCCCCAATGAGCAGTTCTTC	CATREGPNEQFF
TRBV6-5	.	TRBJ2-3	.	TGTGCCAGCAGTTACCGAGCGGGTGGGGGGGATACGCAGTATTTT	CASSYRAGGGDTQYF
TRBV29-1	.	TRBJ1-4	.	TGCAGCGTTGGACGGGGAGGGGGAATTCCAACTGCAACTAATGAAAAACTGTTTTTT	CSVGRGGGIPTATNEKLFF
TRBV5-1	.	TRBJ2-2	.	TGCGCCAGCAGCTTGGACAGGGCGAACACCGGGGAGCTGTTTTTT	CASSLDRANTGELFF
TRBV7-9	.	TRBJ2-1	.	TGTGCCAGCAGCCCCTCTATTAGCTCCTACAATGAGCAGTTCTTC	CASSPSISSYNEQFF
TRBV30	once	TRBJ1-1	.	TGTGCCTGGAGTGGGGGGCTCACTGAAGCTTTCTTT	CAWSGGLTEAFF
TRBV19	.	TRBJ2-7	TRBD1	TGTGCCAGTAGTGTGACCGGGACAGGGAACCCCTACGAGCAGTACTTC	CASSVTGTGNPYEQYF
TRBV7-3	.	TRBJ1-2	.	TGTGCCAGCAGCTACGGGACACTTTATGGCTACACCTTC	CASSYGTLYGYTF
TRBV5-1	once	TRBJ2-6	TRBD1	TGCGCCAGCAGCAACCGGGACAGGGACGTCCTGACTTTC	CASSNRDRDVLTF
TRBV9	.	TRBJ1-3	.	TGTGCCAGCAGCGCCCCACGGGGGACTGGAAACACCATATATTTT	CASSAPRGTGNTIYF
TRBV7-6	.	TRBJ1-1	TRBD1	TGTGCCAGCAGCTCTCAGGCCACAGGGGGGCGTGAAGCTTTCTTT	CASSSQATGGREAFF
TRBV5-4	.	TRBJ2-3	TRBD2	TGTGCCAGCAGCTTGGCGGGACTAGCGGGTACTAGCACAGATACGCAGTATTTT	CASSLAGLAGTSTDTQYF
TRBV9	.	TRBJ2-5	TRBD2	TGTGCCAGCAGCGTAGGGGGTCAGGGCGGTAGCGGGAGGGGGTCTGAGACCCAGTACTTC	CASSVGGQGGSGRGSETQYF
TRBV19	.	TRBJ1-2	TRBD1	TGTGCCAGTAGTATATCCGGGACAGGGACCTATGGCTACACCTTC	CASSISGTGTYGYTF
TRBV7-2	few	TRBJ1-2	TRBD1	TGTGCCAGCAGCATTCGTGGGACAGGGGAAGGTGGCTACACCTTC	CASSIRGTGEGGYTF
TRBV27	.	TRBJ2-5	TRBD1	TGTGCCAGCAGTTCAACTCAACTCGACAGGGTCCGGGAGACCCAGTACTTC	CASSSTQLDRVRETQYF
TRBV29-1	.	TRBJ1-2	.	TGCAGCGTTGAAGACAGTCCCTATGGCTACACCTTC	CSVEDSPYGYTF
TRBV7-8	.	TRBJ1-5	.	TGTGCCAGCAGCGAGCAGGCTTGGGGCAATCAGCCCCAGCATTTT	CASSEQAWGNQPQHF
TRBV25-1	.	TRBJ1-6	.	TGTGCCAGCAGTGAATATTCAGGGACATACAATTCACCCCTCCACTTT	CASSEYSGTYNSPLHF
TRBV7-2	.	TRBJ2-1	TRBD2	TGTGCCAGCAGCTCCTCTAGCGGAGGCTCCTACAATGAGCAGTTCTTC	CASSSSSGGSYNEQFF
TRBV9	.	TRBJ1-1	.	TGTGCCAGCAGCGTAGGGCTTATGGAGAGAAACACTGAAGCTTTCTTT	CASSVGLMERNTEAFF
TRBV7-3	.	TRBJ2-3	TRBD2	TGTGCCAGCAGCCTGTCTCTTGGACTAGGCGGGGCAGATACGCAGTATTTT	CASSLSLGLGGADTQYF
TRBV19	.	TRBJ2-3	TRBD2	TGTGCCAGTAGTATACTAGCGGGAGGGACAGATACGCAGTATTTT	CASSILAGGTDTQYF
TRBV11-3	.	TRBJ2-3	TRBD2	TGTGCCAGCAGCTTTAGCGGGAGCACAGATACGCAGTATTTT	CASSFSGSTDTQYF
TRBV18	.	TRBJ1-5	TRBD1	TGTGCCAGCTCACCCGGAACAGACAGGGGCAGCAATCAGCCCCAGCATTTT	CASSPGTDRGSNQPQHF
TRBV6-1	few	TRBJ1-4	.	TGTGCCAGCAGTGAAGGGGGGAGGTTCGAAAAACTGTTTTTT	CASSEGGRFEKLFF
TRBV5-4	.	TRBJ1-4	TRBD1	TGTGCCAGCCAAGCGGGACAGGCAAATGAAAAACTGTTTTTT	CASQAGQANEKLFF
TRBV6-5	.	TRBJ1-2	TRBD1	TGTGCCAGCAGTGAAAGGAGGACAGGCCTCTTC	CASSERRTGLF
TRBV5-1	.	TRBJ1-5	.	TGCGCCAGCAGCTTGGAGCACAATCAGCCCCAGCATTTT	CASSLEHNQPQHF
TRBV30	.	TRBJ1-3	TRBD1	TGTGCCTGGAGCCTGACAGGGGGAACTGGAAACACCATATATTTT	CAWSLTGGTGNTIYF
TRBV5-6	once	TRBJ2-1	.	TGTGCCAGCAGCCGGGAACCCCCCTCCTACAATGAGCAGTTCTTC	CASSREPPSYNEQFF
TRBV5-1	.	TRBJ1-2	TRBD1	TGCGCCAGCAGCTTGGGCGGCAATACTCCGGCCCGGGACAGCTATGGCTACACCTTC	CASSLGGNTPARDSYGYTF
TRBV10-3	.	TRBJ2-1	.	TGTGCCATCAGTGATGACACCTTTCCGGTCTTC	CAISDDTFPVF